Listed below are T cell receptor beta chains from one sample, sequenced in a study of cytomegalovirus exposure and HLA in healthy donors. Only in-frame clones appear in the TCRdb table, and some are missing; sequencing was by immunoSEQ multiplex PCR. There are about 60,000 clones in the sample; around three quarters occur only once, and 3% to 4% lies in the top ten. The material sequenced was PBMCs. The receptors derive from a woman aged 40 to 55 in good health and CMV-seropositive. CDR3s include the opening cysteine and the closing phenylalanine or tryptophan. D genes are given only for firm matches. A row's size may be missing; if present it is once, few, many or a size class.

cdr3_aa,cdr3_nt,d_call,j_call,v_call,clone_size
CASSFGTSGGADVEYF,TGCGCCAGCAGCTTTGGGACTAGCGGGGGGGCCGACGTTGAGTATTTT,TRBD2,TRBJ2-3,TRBV5-1,-
CACPGQGKNRRPGELFF,TGTGCCTGCCCGGGACAGGGAAAGAATAGAAGACCCGGGGAGCTGTTTTTT,TRBD1,TRBJ2-2,TRBV30,-
CASSLTKGGSEKLFF,TGTGCCAGCAGTTTAACCAAGGGGGGGAGTGAAAAACTGTTTTTT,-,TRBJ1-4,TRBV27,-
CASSSAGTSRLVDTQYF,TGTGCCAGCAGCTCAGCCGGGACTAGCCGGCTTGTTGATACGCAGTATTTT,TRBD2,TRBJ2-3,TRBV7-9,-
CASSLGAVQRRGAKNIQYF,TGTGCCAGCAGCTTAGGGGCGGTCCAGCGGCGGGGGGCTAAAAACATTCAGTACTTC,TRBD2,TRBJ2-4,TRBV13,-
CASSFASAGSGNTGELFF,TGTGCCAGCAGCTTTGCGAGTGCCGGTAGCGGTAACACCGGGGAGCTGTTTTTT,-,TRBJ2-2,TRBV7-2,-
CASSPDRQGTETQYF,TGTGCCAGCAGCCCGGACCGACAGGGTACAGAGACCCAGTACTTC,TRBD1,TRBJ2-5,TRBV7-8,-
CASSIASSGDSYEQYF,TGTGCCAGTAGTATAGCCTCTAGCGGGGACTCCTACGAGCAGTACTTC,TRBD2,TRBJ2-7,TRBV19,-
CASSPSSGANVLTF,TGTGCCAGCTCGCCGAGCTCTGGGGCCAACGTCCTGACTTTC,-,TRBJ2-6,TRBV18,-
CAWSFSGTGAEKLFF,TGTGCCTGGAGTTTCTCGGGGACAGGGGCTGAAAAACTGTTTTTT,TRBD1,TRBJ1-4,TRBV30,-
CASRLDRGGYEQYF,TGTGCCAGCAGACTGGACAGGGGTGGCTACGAGCAGTACTTC,TRBD1,TRBJ2-7,TRBV6-6,few
CASSAGQGISGNTIYF,TGTGCCAGCAGCGCGGGACAGGGCATCTCTGGAAACACCATATATTTT,TRBD1,TRBJ1-3,TRBV9,-
CASSQGGVNTEAFF,TGTGCCAGCAGCCAAGGGGGAGTGAACACTGAAGCTTTCTTT,-,TRBJ1-1,TRBV7-2,-
CASSLAGQEGSYEQYF,TGCGCCAGCAGCCTAGCAGGTCAGGAGGGCTCCTACGAGCAGTACTTC,-,TRBJ2-7,TRBV4-1,-
CASSDRQPAYEQYF,TGTGCCAGCAGCGATAGACAGCCCGCCTACGAGCAGTACTTC,-,TRBJ2-7,TRBV6-1,-
CASNPTGRGGNSPLHF,TGTGCCAGCAATCCCACAGGGAGGGGAGGTAATTCACCCCTCCACTTT,-,TRBJ1-6,TRBV27,few
CASRTAGITGELFF,TGTGCCAGTAGAACAGCGGGAATTACCGGGGAGCTGTTTTTT,TRBD2,TRBJ2-2,TRBV19,-
CASTPKGRGYGYTF,TGTGCCAGCACCCCAAAGGGCAGGGGCTATGGCTACACCTTC,-,TRBJ1-2,TRBV9,-
CASSQTGLIVETQYF,TGTGCCAGCAGCCAGACAGGGTTAATCGTAGAGACCCAGTACTTC,TRBD1,TRBJ2-5,TRBV5-4,-
CASSGHPGETQYF,TGTGCCAGCAGCGGTCACCCGGGGGAGACCCAGTACTTC,-,TRBJ2-5,TRBV9,-
CASSIAGQVWEQYF,TGTGCCAGTAGTATCGCTGGACAGGTATGGGAGCAGTACTTC,TRBD1,TRBJ2-5,TRBV19,-
CASSLGVGEGAKNIQYF,TGCGCCAGCAGCTTGGGGGTAGGGGAGGGGGCCAAAAACATTCAGTACTTC,TRBD2,TRBJ2-4,TRBV5-1,-
CASSPPGGTGTYEQYF,TGTGCCAGCTCACCACCGGGCGGGACAGGGACCTACGAGCAGTACTTC,TRBD1,TRBJ2-7,TRBV18,-
CASSLGSLTENYGYTF,TGTGCCAGCAGCTTAGGGTCCCTGACTGAGAACTATGGCTACACCTTC,-,TRBJ1-2,TRBV7-9,-
CASSVEGGNTEAFF,TGTGCCAGCAGCGTAGAAGGGGGGAACACTGAAGCTTTCTTT,-,TRBJ1-1,TRBV9,-
CSVRIRAEAFF,TGCAGTGTCCGAATTCGGGCTGAAGCTTTCTTT,-,TRBJ1-1,TRBV20-1,-
CASSLSGLEAGYEQYF,TGTGCCAGCAGTTTAAGCGGGTTGGAGGCGGGATACGAGCAGTACTTC,-,TRBJ2-7,TRBV27,-
CASSIGDYDLGGYTF,TGTGCCAGTAGTATCGGGGACTATGACTTAGGAGGCTACACCTTC,-,TRBJ1-2,TRBV19,few
CASSSRDRGSGELFF,TGTGCCAGCAGTTCCCGGGACAGGGGATCCGGGGAGCTGTTTTTT,TRBD1,TRBJ2-2,TRBV6-1,-
CVSRGVNTEAFF,TGTGTCTCCCGGGGAGTGAACACTGAAGCTTTCTTT,-,TRBJ1-1,TRBV6-6,-
CASSPDRAGGYTF,TGTGCCAGCTCTCCTGACAGGGCCGGGGGCTACACCTTC,TRBD1,TRBJ1-2,TRBV18,-
CASSLIQGGMGYNEQFF,TGTGCCAGCAGCTTGATACAGGGGGGAATGGGGTACAATGAGCAGTTCTTC,TRBD1,TRBJ2-1,TRBV5-4,few
CASPTPTRGAVPNQPQHF,TGTGCAAGTCCCACTCCGACCCGTGGGGCAGTACCAAATCAGCCCCAGCATTTT,-,TRBJ1-5,TRBV12-2,-
CATSRDRSGRTGELFF,TGTGCCACCAGCAGAGATCGATCAGGGAGGACCGGGGAGCTGTTTTTT,-,TRBJ2-2,TRBV15,once
CASSAGGGELFF,TGTGCCAGTAGTGCAGGGGGTGGGGAGCTGTTTTTT,TRBD1,TRBJ2-2,TRBV19,-
CASGLGVQGEGQYF,TGTGCTAGTGGTTTGGGGGTACAGGGAGAGGGGCAGTACTTC,-,TRBJ2-7,TRBV12-5,-
CASSFTGQGRFYDYGYTF,TGCGCCAGCAGCTTTACGGGACAGGGGCGATTTTATGACTATGGCTACACCTTC,TRBD1,TRBJ1-2,TRBV5-1,once
CASSWGGTGANVLTF,TGTGCCAGCAGCTGGGGGGGGACTGGGGCCAACGTCCTGACTTTC,TRBD2,TRBJ2-6,TRBV11-2,-
CAWTTVINEKLFF,TGTGCCTGGACCACGGTTATTAATGAAAAACTGTTTTTT,-,TRBJ1-4,TRBV30,few
CASSPTGGPGELFF,TGTGCCAGCAGCCCGACCGGAGGCCCCGGGGAGCTGTTTTTT,-,TRBJ2-2,TRBV7-3,-
CASSVSIGQGNTEAFF,TGTGCCAGCAGCGTCAGTATCGGACAGGGAAACACTGAAGCTTTCTTT,TRBD1,TRBJ1-1,TRBV2,-
CASSLVALKGNYEQYF,TGTGCCAGCAGCTTGGTCGCCCTGAAGGGGAACTACGAGCAGTACTTC,-,TRBJ2-7,TRBV5-6,-
CASSLVDAGEQFF,TGTGCCAGCAGCTTAGTAGATGCAGGTGAGCAGTTCTTC,-,TRBJ2-1,TRBV7-3,once
CASSIQLYTEAFF,TGTGCCAGCAGCATACAGTTATACACTGAAGCTTTCTTT,-,TRBJ1-1,TRBV7-2,-